These 16 T cell receptor beta chains were all obtained from the same sample, sequenced in a study of T cell responses to AZD1222 COVID-19 vaccine. Repertoires were generated with immunoSEQ multiplex PCR, while TCRdb's copy carries only in-frame clones and drops some. The repertoire includes some 120,000 clones, over 75% of them detected once, and less than 8% sits in the top ten. Sequenced here: peripheral blood, sampled on day 0 of AZD1222 vaccination. The receptors stem from an adult in good health.

The chain links TRBV5-4 to TRBJ2-7, with D perhaps TRBD1 (5 bases). With 4 bases removed from V and 2 bases from J, the gap between germline ends came to 13 bases. The CDR3 runs 14 residues. Germline CDR1 SGHNT, CDR2 YYREEE (reference sequence). The CDR3 here is CASSLGNRPYEQYF. CDR3 DNA sequence: TGTGCCAGCAGCCTGGGGAACAGGCCCTACGAGCAGTACTTC. Full variable domain (remainder filled in from reference TRBV5-4 and TRBJ2-7): ETGVTQSPTHLIKTRGQQVTLRCSSQSGHNTVSWYQQALGQGPQFIFQYYREEENGRGNFPPRFSGLQFPNYSSELNVNALELDDSALYLCASSLGNRPYEQYFGPGTRLTVT.

V is TRBV27 and J is TRBJ1-5; 7 positions match TRBD1. The CDR3 sequence is 15 residues long. CDR1 and CDR2 from the germline V gene are MNHEY and SMNVEV (reference sequence). After removal of 0 bases from V and 3 bases from J, the junction contained 2 bases not matched to a gene. CDR3 nucleotide sequence: TGTGCCAGCAGTTTATCGGGACAGAACAATCAGCCCCAGCATTTT. Protein sequence: CASSLSGQNNQPQHF.

This chain uses TRBV6-5 with TRBJ2-1; 7 nucleotides align to TRBD2. V lost 5 bases and J lost 0; bases outside the gene matches: 4. This CDR3 is 15 amino acids long. Germline V gene lookup returns CDR1 MNHEY and CDR2 SVGAGI. CDR3 bases: TGTGCCAGCAGTAGCAGGGAGGGCTCCTACAATGAGCAGTTCTTC. This gives the protein CASSSREGSYNEQFF.

V is TRBV2 and J is TRBJ1-2; possibly TRBD1 for D (5 bases). The CDR3 runs 11 residues. Trimming shortened V by 11 bases and J by 4 bases, and 11 bases separated the two germline ends. Germline-derived CDR1 and CDR2 are SNHLY and FYNNEI. CDR3 nucleotide sequence: TGTGCCCGCGGGGACCTCTATGGCTACACCTTC. The encoded protein is CARGDLYGYTF.

This chain uses TRBV7-9 with TRBJ2-3, with D perhaps TRBD2 (6 bases). CDR3 length: 15 amino acids. Trimming removed 5 bases from V and 2 bases from J, with 14 bases in between. Germline V gives CDR1 SEHNR, CDR2 FQNEAQ (reference sequence). CDR3 nucleotide sequence: TGTGCCAGCAGCATACTAGCAGGGAACACAGATACGCAGTATTTT. Translating gives CASSILAGNTDTQYF.

The chain is built from TRBV7-9 and TRBJ2-1; D is possibly TRBD1 (6 bases). V was trimmed by 5 bases and J by 0 bases, leaving 14 bases between them. The CDR3 covers 16 residues. Germline CDR1 reads SEHNR; CDR2 reads FQNEAQ (reference sequence). The CDR3 nucleotides are TGTGCCAGCAGCCCCAAGACAGGTAGCTCCTACAATGAGCAGTTCTTC. Translation gives CASSPKTGSSYNEQFF.

This clone occurred a few times. V usage is TRBV27 and J usage is TRBJ1-6; D may be TRBD1 (5 bases). V was shortened by 5 bases and J by 9 bases, with 11 bases between the two germline ends. In germline, CDR1 is MNHEY, CDR2 SMNVEV (reference sequence). The CDR3 spans 13 residues. CDR3 sequence (DNA): TGTGCCAGCAGTCCGGCGGGGCTTTCACCCCTCCACTTT. Its translation is CASSPAGLSPLHF.

The rearrangement joins TRBV25-1 to TRBJ2-4; D tentatively reads TRBD1 or TRBD2 (7 bases each). V was trimmed by 6 bases and J by 3 bases, leaving 21 bases between them. CDR1 MGHDK and CDR2 SYGVNS come from the germline V gene. There are 17 residues in the CDR3. CDR3 region: CASSPGGAGESKNIQYF. CDR3 in DNA: TGTGCCAGCAGCCCAGGGGGGGCAGGGGAGAGCAAAAACATTCAGTACTTC.

The V and J genes are TRBV27 and TRBJ1-4; the D gene is possibly TRBD1 (6 bases). Germline V CDR1 and CDR2: MNHEY, SMNVEV (reference sequence). This CDR3 region has 16 residues. Trimming removed 5 bases from V and 1 base from J, with 14 bases in between. CDR3: CASSKGLGGTNEKLFF. The CDR3 DNA reads TGTGCCAGCAGTAAGGGCCTAGGGGGAACTAATGAAAAACTGTTTTTT.

The rearrangement uses TRBV7-2 and TRBJ1-1; the D gene is possibly TRBD1 (5 bases). Germline V CDR1 and CDR2: SGHTA, FQGNSA. CDR3 length equals 12 residues. Trimming took off 2 bases at V and 5 bases at J, with 6 bases between the two ends. The CDR3 bases are TGTGCCAGCAGCTTAACAGGTACTGAAGCTTTCTTT. The encoded protein is CASSLTGTEAFF.

The rearrangement joins TRBV7-2 to TRBJ2-2; tentatively, D is TRBD1 (6 bases). This CDR3 is 14 amino acids long. Germline V gene lookup returns CDR1 SGHTA and CDR2 FQGNSA. The ends were cut back, 1 base at V and 7 bases at J, with 10 bases in the middle. The CDR3 region has the DNA TGTGCCAGCAGCTTAGGCAGGGGTGACGGGGAGCTGTTTTTT. Its translation is CASSLGRGDGELFF.

J is TRBJ1-1 and V is TRBV30, with 7 bases aligning to TRBD1. V lost 3 bases, J lost 0 bases, and 10 bases stayed unmatched. Germline loops: CDR1 GTSNPN, CDR2 SVGIG (reference sequence). This CDR3 comprises 16 residues. This chain's CDR3 is CAWSKGHRGVNTEAFF. The CDR3 DNA reads TGTGCCTGGAGCAAAGGACACAGGGGAGTGAACACTGAAGCTTTCTTT.

The chain couples TRBV3-1 (or the pseudogene TRBV3-2) to TRBJ2-7, with 11 nucleotides matching TRBD1. V lost 5 bases and J lost 3; bases outside the gene matches: 3. The CDR3 consists of 14 residues. Germline V CDR1 and CDR2: LGHDT, YNNKEL (reference sequence). The CDR3 DNA reads TGTGCCAGCAGCTACGGGACAGGGGGCTACGAGCAGTACTTC. Residues: CASSYGTGGYEQYF.

The chain couples TRBV11-2 to TRBJ2-1; 7 bases align to TRBD1. V trimming: 6 bases; J trimming: 6 bases; junction bases outside the gene matches: 11. The CDR3 loop spans 15 amino acids. Germline CDR1 SGHAT, CDR2 FQNNGV. CDR3 DNA: TGTGCCAGCAGTGCTACAGGGGTGCCCAGCAATGAGCAGTTCTTC. Its translation: CASSATGVPSNEQFF. Using reference TRBV11-2 and TRBJ2-1 for the parts outside the CDR3, the full variable domain is EAGVAQSPRYKIIEKRQSVAFWCNPISGHATLYWYQQILGQGPKLLIQFQNNGVVDDSQLPKDRFSAERLKGVDSTLKIQPAKLEDSAVYLCASSATGVPSNEQFFGPGTRLTVL.

In its sample, this clone was seen a few times. V usage is TRBV19 and J usage is TRBJ1-5; TRBD1 agrees at 7 bases. Trimming cost V 6 bases and J 2 bases; bases outside gene matches: 7. Germline V CDR1 and CDR2: LNHDA, SQIVND (reference sequence). There are 15 residues in the CDR3. The CDR3 nucleotides read TGTGCCAGTAGCAACACCGGGACAGGCAATCAGCCCCAGCATTTT. It translates to CASSNTGTGNQPQHF.

The chain recombines TRBV7-8 with TRBJ2-7; D assignment may be TRBD1 or TRBD2 (6 bases each). Germline V gives CDR1 SGHVS, CDR2 FQNEAQ. This CDR3 is 14 amino acids long. With 7 bases removed from V and 5 bases from J, the gap between germline ends came to 18 bases. This CDR3 is CASTPGVGEDEQYF. Written as DNA, the CDR3 is TGTGCCAGCACCCCAGGGGTAGGGGAGGACGAGCAGTACTTC.